A selection of T cell receptor beta chains follows, all from one sample in a study of blood T cell repertoires in COVID-19. TCRdb's table, derived via immunoSEQ multiplex PCR, lists solely in-frame clones and lacks some. The data contain 45,000 to 60,000 clones, about 89% of them seen just once; the ten biggest clones take up 1.6%. The sequenced material came from peripheral blood. These receptor sequences come from a man aged 60 to 69 with acute or convalescent COVID-19. Each CDR3 is given with its conserved first and last residue. D genes are given only for firm matches. The size of a clone is reported for some rows only, either as once, few or many, or as a class for expanded clones.

TRBJ2-7 TRBD1 - TRBV19 CASSIDRTGKTYEQYF TGTGCCAGTAGTATAGATAGGACAGGGAAGACCTACGAGCAGTACTTC
TRBJ1-5 - few TRBV6-1 CASRETGNQPQHF TGTGCCAGCAGGGAAACAGGGAATCAGCCCCAGCATTTT
TRBJ1-1 TRBD1 - TRBV2 CASSPDRGRDFF TGTGCCAGCAGCCCCGACAGGGGAAGGGATTTCTTT
TRBJ2-5 - - TRBV2 CASSELRGETQYF TGTGCCAGCAGTGAATTGCGGGGAGAGACCCAGTACTTC
TRBJ2-1 TRBD2 - TRBV13 CASSALAGALDEQFF TGTGCCAGCAGCGCGCTAGCGGGGGCTTTGGATGAGCAGTTCTTC
TRBJ2-3 - - TRBV2 CASFGRSTDTQYF TGTGCCAGCTTTGGGAGGAGCACAGATACGCAGTATTTT
TRBJ2-6 - - TRBV4-2 CASSQDLSSGANVLTF TGTGCCAGCAGCCAAGATTTATCCTCTGGGGCCAACGTCCTGACTTTC
TRBJ1-5 - once TRBV29-1 CSAQQGENQPQHF TGCAGCGCGCAACAGGGTGAAAATCAGCCCCAGCATTTT
TRBJ2-3 - - TRBV7-2 CASSPNAVTDTQYF TGTGCCAGCAGCCCCAATGCGGTCACAGATACGCAGTATTTT
TRBJ2-7 TRBD1 - TRBV29-1 CSVSGQGYEQYF TGCAGCGTCTCCGGACAGGGCTACGAGCAGTACTTC
TRBJ1-2 TRBD1 - TRBV28 CASSSGQGDGYTF TGTGCCAGCAGTTCAGGACAGGGAGATGGCTACACCTTC
TRBJ1-6 TRBD1 - TRBV2 CASSPQGEKSPLHF TGTGCCAGCAGTCCGCAGGGGGAAAAATCACCCCTCCACTTT
TRBJ2-5 - - TRBV27 CASSFVKGIGRGIIGQETQYF TGTGCCAGCAGTTTCGTAAAGGGAATTGGGCGGGGAATTATTGGCCAAGAGACCCAGTACTTC
TRBJ1-6 - - TRBV11-2 CASSSGRAYSYNSPLHF TGTGCCAGCAGCTCAGGGCGAGCGTATTCCTATAATTCACCCCTCCACTTT
TRBJ2-1 TRBD1 - TRBV19 CASVPDRVNLNEQFF TGTGCCAGTGTCCCCGACAGGGTGAATTTGAATGAGCAGTTCTTC
TRBJ1-4 - - TRBV5-6 CASSPGTRTNEKLFF TGTGCCAGCAGCCCCGGGACAAGGACGAATGAAAAACTGTTTTTT
TRBJ1-1 - - TRBV7-2 CASSLRRGNTEAFF TGTGCCAGCAGCTTAAGAAGGGGAAACACTGAAGCTTTCTTT
TRBJ1-3 TRBD1 - TRBV10-3 CAIKGQGIGNTIYF TGTGCCATCAAGGGACAGGGGATCGGAAACACCATATATTTT
TRBJ2-7 - - TRBV12-5 CASGLVTSYEQYF TGTGCTAGTGGTTTGGTGACTTCCTACGAGCAGTACTTC
TRBJ1-1 - - TRBV4-1 CASSHRHLNTEAFF TGCGCCAGCAGCCATAGACACCTGAACACTGAAGCTTTCTTT
TRBJ1-5 - - TRBV21-1 CASSNWRGASNQPQHF TGTGCCAGCAGCAATTGGCGGGGGGCTAGCAATCAGCCCCAGCATTTT
TRBJ1-3 - few TRBV18 CASSPQWGRGNTIYF TGTGCCAGCTCCCCCCAGTGGGGCCGGGGAAACACCATATATTTT
TRBJ2-6 - - TRBV2 CASTLSLIRSGANVLTF TGTGCCAGCACCCTATCGTTGATTCGCTCTGGGGCCAACGTCCTGACTTTC
TRBJ1-1 - - TRBV6-5 CASPRGAYTEAFF TGTGCCAGCCCCAGGGGCGCTTACACTGAAGCTTTCTTT
TRBJ2-1 TRBD1 - TRBV6-1 CASSEGGTGGNEQFF TGTGCCAGCAGTGAAGGGGGGACAGGGGGCAATGAGCAGTTCTTC
TRBJ1-3 - - TRBV21-1 CASSNLRNRGSGNTIYF TGTGCCAGCAGCAATCTTCGGAACAGGGGATCTGGAAACACCATATATTTT
TRBJ1-1 - - TRBV14 CASSQQKGHTEAFF TGTGCCAGCAGCCAACAAAAGGGGCACACTGAAGCTTTCTTT
TRBJ2-1 - - TRBV29-1 CSVRDGRDEQFF TGCAGCGTAAGGGACGGGAGAGATGAGCAGTTCTTC
TRBJ1-2 - - TRBV6-5 CASIAGNYGYTF TGTGCCAGCATAGCAGGGAACTATGGCTACACCTTC
TRBJ2-3 TRBD1 - TRBV5-1 CASSNRGLTDTQYF TGCGCCAGCAGTAACAGGGGGCTCACAGATACGCAGTATTTT
TRBJ1-3 - few TRBV19 CASSMSVGGNTIYF TGTGCCAGTAGTATGTCCGTCGGTGGAAACACCATATATTTT
TRBJ1-3 - - TRBV7-2 CASSQRGLTSGNTIYF TGTGCCAGCAGCCAGCGGGGACTAACCTCTGGAAACACCATATATTTT
TRBJ2-2 TRBD2 - TRBV5-1 CASSLYGTSGGYTGELFF TGCGCCAGCAGCTTATACGGGACTAGCGGGGGGTACACCGGGGAGCTGTTTTTT
TRBJ1-1 - - TRBV14 CASSQSLTGTEAFF TGTGCCAGCAGCCAATCGCTCACGGGCACTGAAGCTTTCTTT
TRBJ1-1 - - TRBV2 CASSRLGGGNTEAFF TGTGCCAGCAGTCGACTCGGTGGTGGGAACACTGAAGCTTTCTTT
TRBJ1-5 TRBD1 - TRBV12-5 CASGQQGIGNQPQHF TGTGCTAGTGGGCAACAGGGGATCGGCAATCAGCCCCAGCATTTT
TRBJ1-2 TRBD1 - TRBV4-1 CASSHLRGTAGYTF TGCGCCAGCAGCCACTTACGGGGGACAGCTGGCTACACCTTC
TRBJ1-1 - few TRBV7-9 CASSPQGTEAFF TGTGCCAGCAGCCCTCAGGGAACTGAAGCTTTCTTT
TRBJ1-3 - - TRBV7-9 CASSGRNSGNTIYF TGTGCCAGCAGCGGTAGAAACTCTGGAAACACCATATATTTT
TRBJ1-1 TRBD1 once TRBV6-6 CASKSGGLFEAFF TGTGCCAGCAAATCAGGGGGATTGTTTGAAGCTTTCTTT
TRBJ2-7 TRBD2 - TRBV3-1/TRBV3-2 CASSRGGNYEQYF TGTGCCAGCAGCCGGGGAGGGAACTACGAGCAGTACTTC
TRBJ1-5 - - TRBV6-1 CASSESVNQPQHF TGTGCCAGCAGTGAATCGGTCAATCAGCCCCAGCATTTT
TRBJ1-2 - - TRBV30 CAWRRRFYGYTF TGTGCCTGGAGAAGGAGATTCTATGGCTACACCTTC
TRBJ2-1 TRBD1 - TRBV7-3 CASSRYPGTDLNEQFF TGTGCCAGCAGCCGCTACCCGGGGACAGATCTCAATGAGCAGTTCTTC
TRBJ2-7 TRBD1 - TRBV5-1 CASSSDRGTYEQYF TGCGCCAGCAGCTCAGACAGGGGTACCTACGAGCAGTACTTC